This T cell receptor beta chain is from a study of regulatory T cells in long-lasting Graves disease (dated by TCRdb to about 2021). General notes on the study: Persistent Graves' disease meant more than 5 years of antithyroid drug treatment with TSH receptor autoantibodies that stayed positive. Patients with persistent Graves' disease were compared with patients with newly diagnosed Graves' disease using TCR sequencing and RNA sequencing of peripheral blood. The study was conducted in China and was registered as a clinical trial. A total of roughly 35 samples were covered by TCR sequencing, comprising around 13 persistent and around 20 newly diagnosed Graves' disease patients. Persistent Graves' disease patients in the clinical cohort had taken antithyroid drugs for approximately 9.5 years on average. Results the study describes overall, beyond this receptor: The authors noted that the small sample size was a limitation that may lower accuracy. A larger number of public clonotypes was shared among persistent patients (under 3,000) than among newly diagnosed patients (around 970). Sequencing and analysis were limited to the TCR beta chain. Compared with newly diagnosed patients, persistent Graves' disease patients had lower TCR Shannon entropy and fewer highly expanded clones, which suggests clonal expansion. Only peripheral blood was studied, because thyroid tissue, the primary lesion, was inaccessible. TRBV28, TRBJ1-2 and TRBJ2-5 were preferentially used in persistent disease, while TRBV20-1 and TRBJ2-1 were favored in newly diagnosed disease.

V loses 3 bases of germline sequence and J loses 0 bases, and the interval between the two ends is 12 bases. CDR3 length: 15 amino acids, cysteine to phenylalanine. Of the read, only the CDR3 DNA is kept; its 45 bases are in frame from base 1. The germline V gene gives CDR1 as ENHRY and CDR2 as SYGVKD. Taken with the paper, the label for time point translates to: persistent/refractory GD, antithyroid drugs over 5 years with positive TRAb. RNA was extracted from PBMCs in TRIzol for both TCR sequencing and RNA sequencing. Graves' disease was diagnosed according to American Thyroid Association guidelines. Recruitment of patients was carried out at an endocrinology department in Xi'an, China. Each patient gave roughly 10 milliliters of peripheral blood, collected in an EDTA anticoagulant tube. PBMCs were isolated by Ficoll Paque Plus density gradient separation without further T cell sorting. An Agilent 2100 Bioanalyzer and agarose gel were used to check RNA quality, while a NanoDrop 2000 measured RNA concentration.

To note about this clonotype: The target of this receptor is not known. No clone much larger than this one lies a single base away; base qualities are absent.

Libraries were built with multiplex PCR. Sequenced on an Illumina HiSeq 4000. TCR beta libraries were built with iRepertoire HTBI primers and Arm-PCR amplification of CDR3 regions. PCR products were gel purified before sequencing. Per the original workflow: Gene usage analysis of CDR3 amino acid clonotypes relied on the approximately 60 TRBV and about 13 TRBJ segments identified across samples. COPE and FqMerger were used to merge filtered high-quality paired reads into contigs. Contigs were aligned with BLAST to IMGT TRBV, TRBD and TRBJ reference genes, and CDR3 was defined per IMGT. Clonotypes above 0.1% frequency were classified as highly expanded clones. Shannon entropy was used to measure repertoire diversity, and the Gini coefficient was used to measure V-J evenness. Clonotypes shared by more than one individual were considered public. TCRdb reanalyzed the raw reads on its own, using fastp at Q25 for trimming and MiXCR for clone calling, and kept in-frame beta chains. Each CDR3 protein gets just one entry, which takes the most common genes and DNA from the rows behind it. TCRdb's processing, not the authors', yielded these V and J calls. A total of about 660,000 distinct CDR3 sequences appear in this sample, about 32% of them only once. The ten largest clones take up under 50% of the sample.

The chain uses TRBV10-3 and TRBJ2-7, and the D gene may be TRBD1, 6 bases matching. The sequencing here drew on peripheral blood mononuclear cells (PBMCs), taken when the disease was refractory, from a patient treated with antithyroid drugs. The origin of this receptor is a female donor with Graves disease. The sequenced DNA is TGTGCCATCAGTGACCGGGACACACTCTCCTACGAGCAGTACTTC. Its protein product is CAISDRDTLSYEQYF.